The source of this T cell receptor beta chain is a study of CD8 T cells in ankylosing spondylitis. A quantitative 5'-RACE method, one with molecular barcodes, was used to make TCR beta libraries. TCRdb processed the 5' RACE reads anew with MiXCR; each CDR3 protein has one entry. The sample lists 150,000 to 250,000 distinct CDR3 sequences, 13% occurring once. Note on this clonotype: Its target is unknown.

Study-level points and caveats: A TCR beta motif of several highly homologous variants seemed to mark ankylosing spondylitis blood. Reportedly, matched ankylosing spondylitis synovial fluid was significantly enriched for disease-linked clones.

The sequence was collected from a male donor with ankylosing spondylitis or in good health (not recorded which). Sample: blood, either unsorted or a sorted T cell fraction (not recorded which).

CDR3 region: CASSEAAGTSSYEQYF. In nucleotides, the CDR3 is TGTGCCAGCAGTGAAGCGGCCGGGACGAGCTCCTACGAGCAGTACTTC. This chain uses TRBV6-1 with TRBJ2-7; D possibly matches TRBD1 or TRBD2 (5 bases each). The CDR3 runs to 16 residues. Germline V CDR1 and CDR2: MNHNS, SASEGT. The V end lost 0 bases, the J end lost 0 bases, and 12 bases lay between the germline ends.